The 4 T cell receptor beta chains below were found in one sample sequenced in a study of blood T cell repertoires in COVID-19. Assay: immunoSEQ multiplex PCR; the TCRdb copy retains only in-frame clones and omits some. The sample carries about 480,000 clones, roughly nine tenths recorded once. Sequencing was done on a sample of peripheral blood. The origin of the receptors is a man aged 18 to 29 with COVID-19, enrolled during active disease.

The gene calls are TRBV19 and TRBJ1-3; the D is unclear. The CDR3 covers 11 residues. Germline V gene data show CDR1 as LNHDA and CDR2 as SQIVND (reference sequence). Trimming took off 11 bases at V and 3 bases at J, with 8 bases between the two ends. CDR3 DNA sequence: TGTGCCTCGTACTTTGGAAACACCATATATTTT. Protein product: CASYFGNTIYF.

The chain joins TRBV11-2 to TRBJ2-3, with TRBD1 as a possible D gene (5 bases). The CDR3 runs to 15 residues. The V gene's germline CDR1 is SGHAT and CDR2 FQNNGV. V was cut by 1 base and J by 2 bases, with 10 bases left in between. Here the CDR3 reads CASSLVGLLTDTQYF. Written as DNA, the CDR3 is TGTGCCAGCAGCTTAGTGGGGCTCCTCACAGATACGCAGTATTTT.

The chain has TRBV6-5 and TRBJ1-2; 8 nucleotides line up with TRBD1. The germline gives CDR1 MNHEY, CDR2 SVGAGI. V was clipped by 0 bases and J by 9 bases; unmatched bases: 6. The CDR3 loop spans 14 amino acids. Here the CDR3 DNA reads TGTGCCAGCAGTTACTCGGGACAGGTCAGGAGCTACACCTTC. Translating it yields CASSYSGQVRSYTF.

The chain couples TRBV11-2 to TRBJ1-6; 9 bases are a match to TRBD1. The V gene's germline CDR1 is SGHAT and CDR2 FQNNGV. The CDR3 totals 15 residues. Germline trimming cut 1 base from V and 10 bases from J; bases unmatched to any gene: 5. The CDR3 loop reads CASSLVRTGESPLHF. The CDR3 bases are TGTGCCAGCAGCTTAGTGAGGACAGGGGAATCACCCCTCCACTTT.